The 22 T cell receptor beta chains listed next were all sequenced from one sample in a study of identifying expanded T cells in peripheral blood. Assay used: immunoSEQ multiplex PCR; TCRdb lists only in-frame clones, some missing. In the table there are 80,000 to 90,000 clones, 75% to 90% of which are singletons. Input material: blood. These TCRs come from a person aged 18 to 75 in good health.

The CDR3 DNA is TGTGCCAGCAGTTACAGAGCGGGGGGCTACAATGAGCAGTTCTTC. This encodes CASSYRAGGYNEQFF. The chain combines TRBV6-5 with TRBJ2-1; 9 bases map to TRBD2. The J segment lost 3 bases and the V segment lost 2 bases, leaving 2 bases of the junction unmatched. Germline CDR1 MNHEY, CDR2 SVGAGI. The CDR3 spans 15 residues.

The rearrangement links TRBV5-1 to TRBJ2-5, with 8 bases identical to TRBD1. Trimming at V came to 0 bases and at J to 2 bases, leaving 6 bases not matched to a gene. This CDR3 contains 16 residues. The germline gives CDR1 SGHRS, CDR2 YFSETQ. The CDR3 nucleotides read TGCGCCAGCAGCTTGGTTCAGGGGGCCTTACAAGAGACCCAGTACTTC. It codes for CASSLVQGALQETQYF.

V gene TRBV7-8 combines with J gene TRBJ1-5; D remains unclear. Germline V lookup: CDR1 SGHVS, CDR2 FQNEAQ. This CDR3 has 19 residues. Deletions cut 5 bases from V and 2 bases from J, with 25 bases between. The CDR3 here is CASSPGRRYWQRGNQPQHF. The DNA for the CDR3 is TGTGCCAGCAGCCCCGGGCGACGGTATTGGCAACGTGGCAATCAGCCCCAGCATTTT.

This chain joins TRBV9 and TRBJ2-3, with no clear D. Germline lookup yields CDR1 SGDLS and CDR2 YYNGEE. The germline V and J ends were trimmed by 4 bases and 0 bases, with 9 bases remaining between them. This CDR3 region has 14 residues. The CDR3 protein is CASSLNPSTDTQYF. CDR3 nucleotides: TGTGCCAGCAGCCTTAACCCGAGCACAGATACGCAGTATTTT.

The chain joins TRBV5-6 to TRBJ2-3, with a possible D match to TRBD1 (6 bases). The CDR3 has 15 residues. Germline-derived CDR1 and CDR2 are SGHDT and YYEEEE. Trimming stripped 3 bases from V and 7 bases from J, with 18 bases between. CDR3 amino acids: CASSYQPGTRYTQYF. In DNA form, the CDR3 reads TGTGCCAGCAGCTACCAGCCGGGGACAAGGTATACGCAGTATTTT.

The CDR3: CASSRDGHEQYF. The CDR3 DNA is TGTGCCAGCAGCCGGGACGGACACGAGCAGTACTTC. The rearrangement uses TRBV11-3 and TRBJ2-7, with D perhaps TRBD1 or TRBD2 (5 bases each). The ends were cut back, 5 bases at V and 5 bases at J, with 10 bases in the middle. The CDR3 is 12 residues long. Per the germline V gene, CDR1 is SGHNT and CDR2 is YENEEA.

V and J are TRBV6-5 and TRBJ1-2, with D unclear. Between the trimmed V and J ends, which lost 6 bases and 8 bases, there was a span of 10 bases. This CDR3 comprises 11 residues. Looked up from germline, CDR1 is MNHEY and CDR2 is SVGAGI. The CDR3: CASRGAGGYTF. DNA for the CDR3: TGTGCCAGCAGGGGAGCAGGAGGCTACACCTTC.

The V call is TRBV19, the J call TRBJ1-4; the D is unclear. CDR3 length: 16 residues. Germline CDR1 LNHDA, CDR2 SQIVND (reference sequence). Trimming pared 7 bases from V and 4 bases from J, leaving 19 bases between. CDR3 DNA sequence: TGTGCCAGTAAGGGAGGGTACTTAGGCGGTAATGAAAAACTGTTTTTT. It yields the protein CASKGGYLGGNEKLFF.

The chain employs TRBV6-1 and TRBJ2-6, with 7 bases matching TRBD2. V shed 7 bases and J 2 bases; nucleotides not matched to a gene: 5. In germline, CDR1 is MNHNS, CDR2 SASEGT. This CDR3 contains 15 residues. As DNA, the CDR3 is TGTGCCAGCACCGAGGCGGGGGCTGGGGCCAACGTCCTGACTTTC. Translation: CASTEAGAGANVLTF.

V gene TRBV5-8 combines with J gene TRBJ1-1, with 8 bases that match TRBD1. Germline CDR1 reads SGHTS; CDR2 reads YDEGEE. After removal of 4 bases from V and 3 bases from J, the junction contained 8 bases not matched to a gene. The CDR3 has 15 residues. Written as DNA, the CDR3 is TGTGCCAGCAGCCCTCAGGGGGCGGGGTACACTGAAGCTTTCTTT. Translated, it gives CASSPQGAGYTEAFF.

The chain recombines TRBV6-5 with TRBJ1-2; D gene uncertain. V gave up 2 bases and J gave up 5 bases, with 15 bases separating them. The CDR3 is made up of 15 amino acids. Germline V gene data show CDR1 as MNHEY and CDR2 as SVGAGI. The CDR3 sequence is CASSYTQEGAYGYTF. The CDR3 DNA follows: TGTGCCAGCAGTTACACCCAAGAGGGCGCATATGGCTACACCTTC.

The chain employs TRBV2 and TRBJ1-1; D unclear. From germline, CDR1 is SNHLY and CDR2 FYNNEI. The CDR3 totals 12 residues. V lost 6 bases and J 1 base, leaving 6 bases between the germline ends. The CDR3 spells CASRGSNTEAFF. The CDR3, as DNA: TGTGCCAGCAGGGGCTCGAACACTGAAGCTTTCTTT.

The chain carries TRBV7-6 and TRBJ1-5; D not resolved. Trimming pared 4 bases from V and 0 bases from J, leaving 7 bases between. The germline V gene has CDR1 SGHVS and CDR2 FNYEAQ. CDR3 size: 14 residues. CDR3 in DNA: TGTGCCAGCAGCTCCGAACCTAGCAATCAGCCCCAGCATTTT. Amino acid sequence: CASSSEPSNQPQHF.

The chain carries TRBV7-2 and TRBJ1-4; D is unclear. Trimming stripped 5 bases from V and 4 bases from J, with 14 bases between. This CDR3 region has 15 residues. The V gene's germline CDR1 is SGHTA and CDR2 FQGNSA. CDR3 DNA: TGTGCCAGCAGCATCCTCTCGGGCCTTAATGAAAAACTGTTTTTT. Protein product: CASSILSGLNEKLFF.

The CDR3 sequence: CAWTMVVGGANGYTF. The DNA of the CDR3 is TGTGCCTGGACCATGGTTGTTGGGGGGGCGAATGGCTACACCTTC. This chain joins TRBV30 and TRBJ1-2; TRBD1 is a possible D gene (6 bases). The CDR3 contains 15 residues. The germline V gene has CDR1 GTSNPN and CDR2 SVGIG (reference sequence). Trimming left V 4 bases short and J 6 bases short, with 21 bases between.

This clone was observed a single time. V and J are TRBV11-2 and TRBJ2-1, with no clear D. The CDR3 totals 14 residues. V was cut by 5 bases and J by 5 bases, with 13 bases left in between. Germline V gene lookup returns CDR1 SGHAT and CDR2 FQNNGV. This CDR3 reads CASSPRSGHNEQFF. The CDR3 nucleotides are TGTGCCAGCAGCCCGAGGTCAGGCCACAATGAGCAGTTCTTC. The variable domain in full, with the rest retrieved from reference TRBV11-2 and TRBJ2-1, is EAGVAQSPRYKIIEKRQSVAFWCNPISGHATLYWYQQILGQGPKLLIQFQNNGVVDDSQLPKDRFSAERLKGVDSTLKIQPAKLEDSAVYLCASSPRSGHNEQFFGPGTRLTVL.

The rearrangement uses TRBV30 and TRBJ1-6; TRBD1 might be the D (6 bases). CDR1 and CDR2 from the germline V gene are GTSNPN and SVGIG (reference sequence). This CDR3 comprises 14 residues. V was cut by 2 bases and J by 8 bases, with 13 bases left in between. The CDR3 coding sequence is TGTGCCTGGAGTATACAGGGCCGATATTCACCCCTCCACTTT. It is translated as CAWSIQGRYSPLHF.

The chain combines TRBV15 with TRBJ1-5, with D uncertain. This CDR3 is 17 amino acids long. CDR1 and CDR2 from the germline V gene are LNHNV and YYDKDF (reference sequence). Trimming pared 1 base from V and 4 bases from J, leaving 17 bases between. CDR3 sequence (DNA): TGTGCCACCAGCAGAGCTTTGGGAGGGAGCCTTAATCAGCCCCAGCATTTT. Protein: CATSRALGGSLNQPQHF.

J is TRBJ2-1 and V is TRBV7-2; D ambiguous. The CDR3 length is 15 residues. Germline-derived CDR1 and CDR2 are SGHTA and FQGNSA. Trimming stripped 1 base from V and 2 bases from J, with 9 bases between. This CDR3 is CASSLGVGTYNEQFF. The DNA for the CDR3 is TGTGCCAGCAGCTTAGGGGTAGGTACCTACAATGAGCAGTTCTTC.

This rearrangement joins TRBV2 to TRBJ2-3; D call uncertain. This CDR3 comprises 13 residues. Per the germline V gene, CDR1 is SNHLY and CDR2 is FYNNEI. The V gene lost 4 bases and the J gene lost 0 bases, with 5 bases spanning the gap. CDR3 in amino acids: CASSGESTDTQYF. For the CDR3, the DNA is TGTGCCAGCAGTGGGGAAAGCACAGATACGCAGTATTTT.

This chain joins TRBV4-2 and TRBJ2-1; D is unresolved. The CDR3 has 11 amino acids. V dropped 2 bases and J dropped 8 bases, with 4 bases sitting between them. Looked up from germline, CDR1 is LGHNA and CDR2 is YNFKEQ. CDR3 residues: CASSQYDEQFF. DNA of the CDR3: TGTGCCAGCAGCCAATATGATGAGCAGTTCTTC.

The V call is TRBV15, the J call TRBJ2-1, with TRBD1 matching over 11 bases. V gave up 4 bases and J gave up 7 bases; unmatched junction bases: 9. The germline V gene has CDR1 LNHNV and CDR2 YYDKDF (reference sequence). The CDR3 runs 16 residues. CDR3 residues: CATSKSPGQGENEQFF. The CDR3 DNA sequence: TGTGCCACCAGCAAATCTCCGGGACAGGGGGAGAATGAGCAGTTCTTC. The entire variable domain, with the rest obtained from reference TRBV15 and TRBJ2-1, is as follows: DAMVIQNPRYQVTQFGKPVTLSCSQTLNHNVMYWYQQKSSQAPKLLFHYYDKDFNNEADTPDNFQSRRPNTSFCFLDIRSPGLGDTAMYLCATSKSPGQGENEQFFGPGTRLTVL.